This T cell receptor (beta chain) was retrieved from a study of brain T cells in children with intractable seizures. Surgery cases with the highest brain T cell transcript signatures were chosen for sequencing. There are 16 residues in the CDR3. Germline loops: CDR1 WSHSY, CDR2 SAAADI. With V trimmed by 7 bases and J by 2 bases, 6 bases remained unmatched. Sequenced by immunoSEQ multiplex PCR; TCRdb stores in-frame clones only, minus some. Of around 10,000 clones detected, less than 80% appear once; the ten largest clones hold roughly 18%. The chain uses TRBV10-2 and TRBJ2-3; 13 bases agree with TRBD2. The source of this sequence is a girl aged 2 to 10 with tuberous sclerosis and intractable seizures. The sample in question was resected brain tissue, obtained at surgery. CDR3 nucleotide sequence: TGCGCCAGCAAACCGGGACTAGCGGGATCCACAGATACGCAGTATTTT. Residues: CASKPGLAGSTDTQYF.